Below, 28 T cell receptor beta chains from the same sample are listed, as sequenced in a study of glioma-infiltrating T cells after dendritic cell vaccination. Clones were sequenced by immunoSEQ multiplex PCR, and TCRdb holds only the in-frame ones, with some missing. The table lists some 110,000 clones, roughly 90% of them singletons. Time point noted: after dendritic cell vaccination, including at tumor progression/relapse. Sample: blood, taken after dendritic cell vaccination. The receptors were gathered from a human donor with glioblastoma.

The CDR3 nucleotides read TGTGCCAGCAGCGTAGGGCACATGAACACTGAAGCTTTCTTT. The encoded protein is CASSVGHMNTEAFF. The chain has TRBV9 and TRBJ1-1, with no clear D. Between the trimmed V and J ends, which lost 0 bases and 0 bases, there was a span of 6 bases. The CDR3 sequence is 14 residues long. The germline gives CDR1 SGDLS, CDR2 YYNGEE.

CDR3 DNA sequence: TGTGCCAGCAGCTCTCCCGGGGTCTCCTACGAGCAGTACTTC. The encoded protein is CASSSPGVSYEQYF. The V call is TRBV6-6, the J call TRBJ2-7, with D possibly TRBD2 on 5 matching bases. Per germline, CDR1 MNHNY and CDR2 SVGAGI (reference sequence). CDR3 length equals 14 residues. V lost 6 bases and J 0 bases, leaving 12 bases between the germline ends.

The chain uses TRBV5-1 and TRBJ1-1; 9 bases align to TRBD1. This CDR3 contains 15 residues. V was clipped by 3 bases and J by 7 bases; unmatched bases: 10. From germline, CDR1 is SGHRS and CDR2 YFSETQ. DNA of the CDR3: TGCGCCAGCAGCTACGACGGGACAGGGTATGATGAAGCTTTCTTT. Amino acids: CASSYDGTGYDEAFF.

This clone has just one count. V usage is TRBV18 and J usage is TRBJ1-6; D perhaps matches TRBD1 (6 bases). CDR1 is KGHSH, CDR2 LQKENI, per germline. CDR3 length equals 14 residues. Deletions cut 3 bases from V and 8 bases from J, with 11 bases between. The CDR3 is CASSPAGAHSPLHF. In nucleotides, the CDR3 is TGTGCCAGCTCACCTGCAGGGGCCCATTCACCCCTCCACTTT.

The table lists this clone with a count of one. This chain links TRBV7-8 with TRBJ1-5, with 7 positions matching TRBD1. The CDR3 loop spans 14 amino acids. The V gene's germline CDR1 is SGHVS and CDR2 FQNEAQ. J lost 2 bases, V lost 5 bases, and 3 bases had no gene match. The CDR3 nucleotides read TGTGCCAGCAGCCAGGGGGGAGGCAATCAGCCCCAGCATTTT. It encodes CASSQGGGNQPQHF.

This rearrangement joins TRBV10-3 to TRBJ2-1, with 13 bases aligning to TRBD2. The CDR3 sequence is 14 residues long. Germline trimming cut 10 bases from V and 4 bases from J; bases unmatched to any gene: 4. Germline CDR1 is ENHRY and CDR2 is SYGVKD. DNA for the CDR3: TGTGCCACCAAGACTAGCGGGGGGTACAATGAGCAGTTCTTC. Protein product: CATKTSGGYNEQFF.

CDR3 DNA sequence: TGTGCCAGCAGCCCGGGGAGGATCCAAGAGACCCAGTACTTC. As protein: CASSPGRIQETQYF. This rearrangement joins TRBV9 to TRBJ2-5, with D perhaps matching TRBD2 (6 bases). CDR3 size: 14 residues. CDR1 is SGDLS, CDR2 YYNGEE, per germline. V was clipped by 4 bases and J by 1 base, with 11 bases between them.

J is TRBJ2-5 and V is TRBV27; 7 bases line up with TRBD1. V lost 5 bases, J lost 12 bases, and 6 bases stayed unmatched. The CDR3 runs 11 residues. Germline CDR1 MNHEY, CDR2 SMNVEV (reference sequence). Written as DNA, the CDR3 is TGTGCCAGCAGTGAAGGCACAGGGGAGTACTTC. It codes for CASSEGTGEYF.

The chain is built from TRBV5-1 and TRBJ1-1, with a weak D call TRBD1 (5 bases). The CDR3 consists of 15 residues. V was pared by 6 bases and J by 0 bases, with 15 bases between. Germline V gene sequence: CDR1 SGHRS, CDR2 YFSETQ. The CDR3 loop reads CASNLATGVNTEAFF. CDR3 sequence (DNA): TGCGCCAGCAACCTGGCGACGGGGGTGAACACTGAAGCTTTCTTT. Filled out from reference TRBV5-1 and TRBJ1-1, the complete variable domain reads KAGVTQTPRYLIKTRGQQVTLSCSPISGHRSVSWYQQTPGQGLQFLFEYFSETQRNKGNFPGRFSGRQFSNSRSEMNVSTLELGDSALYLCASNLATGVNTEAFFGQGTRLTVV.

The rearrangement uses TRBV5-1 and TRBJ2-5; 7 positions agree with TRBD1. The CDR3 contains 15 residues. V gave up 4 bases and J gave up 5 bases; unmatched junction bases: 11. Germline values: CDR1 SGHRS, CDR2 YFSETQ. The CDR3 bases are TGCGCCAGCAGCGGGGGCGAGGGGGCTTGGGAGACCCAGTACTTC. The encoded protein is CASSGGEGAWETQYF.

The V gene is TRBV21-1, the J gene TRBJ2-3; TRBD2, the table's D call, was not compared with the DNA. TRBV21-1 is an annotated pseudogene. The CDR3 is 20 residues long. DNA for the CDR3: TGTGCCAGCAGCAAAGAGGTCAGACTAGCGGGGGGCCGATGCACAGATACGCAGTATTTT. As protein: CASSKEVRLAGGRCTDTQYF.

The genes are TRBV11-2 and TRBJ2-7; tentatively, D is TRBD2 (5 bases). V was shortened by 6 bases and J by 1 base, with 22 bases between the two germline ends. CDR1 and CDR2 (germline): SGHAT, FQNNGV. The CDR3 contains 17 residues. This CDR3 reads CASSFTSGSVESYEQYF. CDR3 in DNA: TGTGCCAGCAGTTTCACCTCAGGTAGCGTCGAATCCTACGAGCAGTACTTC.

The count of this clone is one. The chain has TRBV9 and TRBJ1-3; D not resolved. The CDR3 runs 13 residues. Trimming took off 4 bases at V and 0 bases at J, with 5 bases between the two ends. The germline V gene encodes CDR1 SGDLS and CDR2 YYNGEE. The DNA for the CDR3 is TGTGCCAGCAGCCCCAGCTCTGGAAACACCATATATTTT. This translates into CASSPSSGNTIYF.

As regards this clone: This sample includes further DNA sequences coding for the same CDR3. V is TRBV7-9 and J is TRBJ1-3, with 8 bases identical to TRBD1. The CDR3 runs 15 residues. V was pared by 6 bases and J by 0 bases, with 4 bases of the junction left unmatched. CDR1 is SEHNR, CDR2 FQNEAQ, per germline (reference sequence). The CDR3 sequence: CASSRQGLSGNTIYF. The CDR3 bases are TGTGCCAGCAGTCGACAGGGGCTCTCTGGAAACACCATATATTTT. The variable domain in full, with the rest retrieved from reference TRBV7-9 and TRBJ1-3, is DTGVSQNPRHKITKRGQNVTFRCDPISEHNRLYWYRQTLGQGPEFLTYFQNEAQLEKSRLLSDRFSAERPKGSFSTLEIQRTEQGDSAMYLCASSRQGLSGNTIYFGEGSWLTVV.

The chain employs TRBV27 and TRBJ2-7; D is possibly TRBD1 (6 bases). With 5 bases removed from V and 2 bases from J, the gap between germline ends came to 19 bases. CDR3 length equals 16 residues. Germline V gene data show CDR1 as MNHEY and CDR2 as SMNVEV (reference sequence). CDR3 residues: CASSLLAQGSTYEQYF. The CDR3 DNA sequence: TGTGCCAGCAGTCTATTAGCTCAGGGGAGTACCTACGAGCAGTACTTC.

The chain links TRBV11-3 to TRBJ2-7; a weak D match, TRBD1 (6 bases). Trimming pared 3 bases from V and 3 bases from J, leaving 12 bases between. This CDR3 has 14 residues. Looked up from germline, CDR1 is SGHNT and CDR2 is YENEEA. In nucleotides, the CDR3 is TGTGCCAGCAGCTTCTCCGGACAGAGCTACGAGCAGTACTTC. Translation: CASSFSGQSYEQYF. The whole variable domain, remainder taken from reference TRBV11-3 and TRBJ2-7, is EAGVVQSPRYKIIEKKQPVAFWCNPISGHNTLYWYLQNLGQGPELLIRYENEEAVDDSQLPKDRFSAERLKGVDSTLKIQPAELGDSAVYLCASSFSGQSYEQYFGPGTRLTVT.

The gene calls are TRBV4-1 and TRBJ2-2; 9 nucleotides match TRBD2. Germline V gives CDR1 MGHRA, CDR2 YSYEKL. V trimming: 2 bases; J trimming: 4 bases; junction bases outside the gene matches: 2. CDR3 length: 15 amino acids. DNA of the CDR3: TGCGCCAGCAGCCAACAACTAGCGGGCACCGGGGAGCTGTTTTTT. This codes for CASSQQLAGTGELFF.

The V call is TRBV11-2, the J call TRBJ1-3; D might be TRBD1 (6 bases). This CDR3 comprises 14 residues. Trimming removed 5 bases from V and 5 bases from J, with 13 bases in between. Germline values: CDR1 SGHAT, CDR2 FQNNGV. The CDR3 DNA reads as TGTGCCAGCAGCCGTAGGGGACACCGAAACACCATATATTTT. Translation: CASSRRGHRNTIYF.

The chain has TRBV10-2 and TRBJ1-6; no firm D call. The CDR3 is 13 amino acids. The V gene lost 7 bases and the J gene lost 7 bases, with 11 bases spanning the gap. Germline loops: CDR1 WSHSY, CDR2 SAAADI. CDR3 loop: CASTRTENSPLHF. The CDR3 DNA is TGCGCCAGCACAAGAACAGAAAATTCACCCCTCCACTTT.

The gene calls are TRBV11-2 and TRBJ1-6; possible D gene TRBD1, 5 bases. The CDR3 covers 15 residues. The V and J ends lost 4 bases and 8 bases respectively, with 15 bases between them. Germline V lookup: CDR1 SGHAT, CDR2 FQNNGV. CDR3 amino acids: CASSSGPGGYSPLHF. The DNA for the CDR3 is TGTGCCAGCAGCTCGGGGCCGGGGGGGTATTCACCCCTCCACTTT.

The J gene is TRBJ2-1, the V gene TRBV5-1, with 12 nucleotides matching TRBD2. CDR1 is SGHRS, CDR2 YFSETQ, per germline. This CDR3 has 15 residues. V lost 4 bases to trimming and J lost 2 bases; unmatched junction nucleotides: 1. The CDR3 coding sequence is TGCGCCAGCAGCAGGACTAGCGGGGCCTACAATGAGCAGTTCTTC. Its translation is CASSRTSGAYNEQFF.

The CDR3 reads CASEGGNTEAFF. The CDR3 DNA reads TGTGCCAGCGAGGGTGGGAACACTGAAGCTTTCTTT. V usage is TRBV6-1 and J usage is TRBJ1-1, with D hard to call. V was pared by 8 bases and J by 1 base, with 8 bases between. The CDR3 is 12 amino acids. CDR1 MNHNS and CDR2 SASEGT come from the germline V gene.

This chain joins TRBV18 and TRBJ2-3; 11 bases fit TRBD2. The V segment lost 5 bases and the J segment 5 bases; nucleotides outside the gene matches: 9. This CDR3 is 16 amino acids long. Germline V gene lookup returns CDR1 KGHSH and CDR2 LQKENI. This CDR3 reads CASSNNIGTSGDTQYF. The CDR3 DNA follows: TGTGCCAGCTCAAATAACATCGGGACTAGCGGAGATACGCAGTATTTT.

The rearrangement links TRBV5-1 to TRBJ2-5; 8 nucleotides line up with TRBD1. The J call may be mistaken, given a closer DNA end match to TRBJ2-7. This CDR3 is 15 amino acids long. Germline V gene lookup returns CDR1 SGHRS and CDR2 YFSETQ. The CDR3 spells CASSYDRGSTYEQYF. The CDR3 DNA is TGCGCCAGCAGCTACGACAGGGGATCCACCTACGAGCAGTACTTC.

CDR3 nucleotide sequence: TGTGCCAGCAGCTTTTCGGGGGGCGAGCAGTACTTC. Translating gives CASSFSGGEQYF. The rearrangement joins TRBV5-6 to TRBJ2-7, with 7 positions matching TRBD2. Trimming removed 2 bases from V and 6 bases from J; junction bases left unmatched: 2. This CDR3 is 12 amino acids long. Germline V gene data show CDR1 as SGHDT and CDR2 as YYEEEE.

This sequence joins TRBV9 and TRBJ2-1, with TRBD1 matching 12 bases. This CDR3 contains 17 residues. Trimming at V came to 3 bases and at J to 2 bases, leaving 6 bases not matched to a gene. Germline V gives CDR1 SGDLS, CDR2 YYNGEE. CDR3 nucleotide sequence: TGTGCCAGCAGCGGGGGACAGGGGGCGATAACCTACAATGAGCAGTTCTTC. Translated, it gives CASSGGQGAITYNEQFF.

The chain couples TRBV20-1 to TRBJ2-1; the D gene is possibly TRBD1 (5 bases). Germline CDR1 is DFQATT and CDR2 is SNEGSKA (reference sequence). CDR3 length: 11 residues. Trimming took 0 bases from V and 11 from J, leaving 8 bases between them. The CDR3 DNA reads as TGCAGTGCTAGAGATGGGGCTCAGCAGTTCTTC. Protein sequence: CSARDGAQQFF.

This clone turned up a few times. J is TRBJ2-3 and V is TRBV5-1, with 7 bases matching TRBD1. CDR1 is SGHRS and CDR2 is YFSETQ in the germline V gene. V trimming: 8 bases; J trimming: 0 bases; junction bases outside the gene matches: 9. The CDR3 spans 15 residues. This CDR3 is CASRPGTVSTDTQYF. The CDR3 DNA reads as TGCGCCAGTCGACCCGGGACAGTTAGCACAGATACGCAGTATTTT.